The 23 T cell receptor beta chains reported below all come from one sample, sequenced in a study of cytomegalovirus exposure and HLA in healthy donors. 13 Jbeta primers and 60 Vbeta primers were used for the PCR. TCRdb's table, derived via immunoSEQ multiplex PCR, lists solely in-frame clones and lacks some. This sample's table reports roughly 64,000 clones. Sequencing used PBMCs. The receptor source for this set is a woman aged 18 to 35 in good health and CMV-seronegative.

The chain carries TRBV2 and TRBJ2-7; TRBD2 aligns across 9 bases. CDR3 length: 18 residues. V was clipped by 2 bases and J by 2 bases; unmatched bases: 13. CDR1 and CDR2 from the germline V gene are SNHLY and FYNNEI. The CDR3 sequence: CASSERLAGPTNAYEQYF. Written as DNA, the CDR3 is TGTGCCAGCAGTGAAAGGCTAGCGGGGCCGACCAACGCCTACGAGCAGTACTTC.

The V and J genes are TRBV28 and TRBJ2-2; 7 nucleotides match TRBD1. CDR3 length: 15 residues. Germline CDR1 and CDR2: MDHEN and SYDVKM. Losses at the gene ends were 6 bases for V and 1 base for J; bases not matched to a gene: 5. The CDR3 protein is CASSPGTVNTGELFF. As DNA, the CDR3 is TGTGCCAGCAGCCCCGGGACAGTGAACACCGGGGAGCTGTTTTTT.

The gene calls are TRBV7-8 and TRBJ2-1; 11 nucleotides align to TRBD2. Germline trimming cut 5 bases from V and 6 bases from J; bases unmatched to any gene: 9. This CDR3 has 16 residues. Germline values: CDR1 SGHVS, CDR2 FQNEAQ. The CDR3 region is CASSMPLAGALNEQFF. CDR3 nucleotides: TGTGCCAGCAGCATGCCACTAGCGGGAGCCCTCAATGAGCAGTTCTTC.

The chain joins TRBV7-9 to TRBJ2-2; 7 bases align to TRBD1. CDR1 SEHNR and CDR2 FQNEAQ come from the germline V gene (reference sequence). This CDR3 spans 16 amino acids. Trimming removed 5 bases from V and 2 bases from J; junction bases left unmatched: 8. CDR3 amino acids: CASSPRQGYNTGELFF. The DNA of the CDR3 is TGTGCCAGCAGCCCACGACAGGGCTACAACACCGGGGAGCTGTTTTTT.

The chain combines TRBV5-4 with TRBJ2-5; D not resolved. This CDR3 is 14 amino acids long. CDR1 is SGHNT and CDR2 is YYREEE in the germline V gene (reference sequence). V gave up 0 bases and J gave up 5 bases, with 11 bases separating them. The CDR3 protein is CASSLGRSGETQYF. The CDR3 DNA follows: TGTGCCAGCAGCTTGGGAAGGTCCGGGGAGACCCAGTACTTC.

The genes are TRBV6-1 and TRBJ2-7; D not certain. The CDR3 sequence is 13 residues long. Trimming removed 0 bases from V and 5 bases from J, with 8 bases in between. Germline V gene data show CDR1 as MNHNS and CDR2 as SASEGT. This CDR3 reads CASSEAPRNEQYF. In nucleotides, the CDR3 is TGTGCCAGCAGTGAAGCCCCCAGGAACGAGCAGTACTTC.

This chain connects TRBV28 to TRBJ1-2, with D maybe TRBD1 (6 bases). The CDR3 contains 13 residues. V dropped 3 bases and J dropped 4 bases, with 9 bases sitting between them. The V gene's germline CDR1 is MDHEN and CDR2 SYDVKM. CDR3 sequence reads: CASSLGTTYGYTF. CDR3 DNA: TGTGCCAGCAGTTTGGGGACAACCTATGGCTACACCTTC.

This rearrangement joins TRBV15 to TRBJ2-2; 7 nucleotides line up with TRBD2. V lost 3 bases, J lost 2 bases, and 6 bases stayed unmatched. This CDR3 is 16 amino acids long. The V gene's germline CDR1 is LNHNV and CDR2 YYDKDF (reference sequence). CDR3 DNA: TGTGCCACCAGCAGGGAAAGCGGGAAAAACACCGGGGAGCTGTTTTTT. It codes for CATSRESGKNTGELFF.

This chain connects TRBV5-4 to TRBJ1-2, with 10 bases that match TRBD1. The trim removed 2 bases at V and 4 bases at J, leaving 2 bases unmatched. This CDR3 contains 14 residues. From germline, CDR1 is SGHNT and CDR2 YYREEE (reference sequence). The CDR3 DNA follows: TGTGCCAGCAGCTTAGGGACAGGGGCCTATGGCTACACCTTC. It encodes CASSLGTGAYGYTF.

V is TRBV29-1 and J is TRBJ1-2, with a tentative D call TRBD1 (5 bases). V was clipped by 3 bases and J by 3 bases, with 17 bases between them. The CDR3 has 15 residues. Germline V gives CDR1 SQVTM, CDR2 ANQGSEA. As DNA, the CDR3 is TGCAGCGTTGAGGGGGGAGTGGTTTGGGACTATGGCTACACCTTC. Translation: CSVEGGVVWDYGYTF.

V usage is TRBV9 and J usage is TRBJ2-1; D remains ambiguous. This CDR3 contains 17 residues. Germline CDR1 SGDLS, CDR2 YYNGEE. Trimming took 0 bases from V and 4 from J, leaving 17 bases between them. The CDR3 DNA follows: TGTGCCAGCAGCGTAGGAGGTAGCACCACTACTTACAATGAGCAGTTCTTC. Translation: CASSVGGSTTTYNEQFF. Complete variable domain (other parts from reference TRBV9 and TRBJ2-1): DSGVTQTPKHLITATGQRVTLRCSPRSGDLSVYWYQQSLDQGLQFLIQYYNGEERAKGNILERFSAQQFPDLHSELNLSSLELGDSALYFCASSVGGSTTTYNEQFFGPGTRLTVL.

The chain links TRBV15 to TRBJ2-7; D call uncertain. The CDR3 length is 18 residues. Trimming pared 0 bases from V and 2 bases from J, leaving 20 bases between. Germline V CDR1 and CDR2: LNHNV, YYDKDF (reference sequence). As DNA, the CDR3 is TGTGCCACCAGCAGAGACGGCAAGGCCGTAGAACTACCCTACGAGCAGTACTTC. Translation gives CATSRDGKAVELPYEQYF.

The chain joins TRBV4-1 to TRBJ2-7; 7 nucleotides match TRBD1. The CDR3 spans 15 residues. In germline, CDR1 is MGHRA, CDR2 YSYEKL. The trim removed 1 base at V and 4 bases at J, leaving 7 bases unmatched. CDR3 region: CASSQGPGQPYEQYF. DNA for the CDR3: TGCGCCAGCAGCCAAGGCCCGGGACAGCCATACGAGCAGTACTTC.

This chain joins TRBV4-1 and TRBJ2-3; TRBD1 might be the D (5 bases). Germline V gene data show CDR1 as MGHRA and CDR2 as YSYEKL. The CDR3 is made up of 16 amino acids. With 0 bases removed from V and 7 bases from J, the gap between germline ends came to 17 bases. The CDR3 bases are TGCGCCAGCAGCCAAGATCCTACCCGTAGGGGAAATACGCAGTATTTT. It specifies CASSQDPTRRGNTQYF.

V usage is TRBV29-1 and J usage is TRBJ2-7; 8 bases are a match to TRBD1. V was pared by 6 bases and J by 3 bases, with 4 bases of the junction left unmatched. Per the germline V gene, CDR1 is SQVTM and CDR2 is ANQGSEA. The CDR3 consists of 12 residues. As DNA, the CDR3 is TGCAGCGTAGAACAGGGGGTCTACGAGCAGTACTTC. As protein: CSVEQGVYEQYF.

The gene calls are TRBV6-1 and TRBJ2-1, with 10 bases aligning to TRBD2. Germline-derived CDR1 and CDR2 are MNHNS and SASEGT. The CDR3 sequence is 16 residues long. V gave up 3 bases and J gave up 8 bases; unmatched junction bases: 10. CDR3 coding DNA: TGTGCCAGCAGTGAGGGAGCGGGAGGGCCTTCGGATGAGCAGTTCTTC. Translating gives CASSEGAGGPSDEQFF.

The chain combines TRBV25-1 with TRBJ2-2, with D possibly matching TRBD2 (6 bases). Germline CDR1 is MGHDK and CDR2 is SYGVNS. The ends were cut back, 9 bases at V and 0 bases at J, with 17 bases in the middle. The CDR3 has 16 residues. DNA for the CDR3: TGTGCCAGTGATCGAACGGGGACTGCGAACACCGGGGAGCTGTTTTTT. It codes for CASDRTGTANTGELFF.

J is TRBJ2-3 and V is TRBV5-4; the D gene is possibly TRBD1 (5 bases). Germline V gene data show CDR1 as SGHNT and CDR2 as YYREEE (reference sequence). V was shortened by 5 bases and J by 2 bases, with 12 bases between the two germline ends. CDR3 length: 14 amino acids. Here the CDR3 reads CASSPTGATDTQYF. The CDR3 bases are TGTGCCAGCAGTCCAACAGGTGCCACAGATACGCAGTATTTT. Filled out from reference TRBV5-4 and TRBJ2-3, the complete variable domain reads ETGVTQSPTHLIKTRGQQVTLRCSSQSGHNTVSWYQQALGQGPQFIFQYYREEENGRGNFPPRFSGLQFPNYSSELNVNALELDDSALYLCASSPTGATDTQYFGPGTRLTVL.

V and J are TRBV6-5 and TRBJ1-1; D perhaps matches TRBD1 (5 bases). Germline assignment: CDR1 MNHEY and CDR2 SVGAGI. The CDR3 consists of 15 residues. Trimming removed 8 bases from V and 1 base from J, with 17 bases in between. The CDR3 spells CASWGSLGGNTEAFF. The CDR3 DNA sequence: TGTGCCAGCTGGGGTAGCTTGGGGGGGAACACTGAAGCTTTCTTT.

V gene TRBV30 combines with J gene TRBJ2-7; tentative D call: TRBD2 (5 bases). In germline, CDR1 is GTSNPN, CDR2 SVGIG (reference sequence). V dropped 8 bases and J dropped 7 bases, with 15 bases sitting between them. CDR3 size: 11 residues. CDR3 residues: CAGRGSREQYF. CDR3 sequence (DNA): TGTGCCGGCCGGGGTTCGAGAGAGCAGTACTTC. Together with reference TRBV30 and TRBJ2-7, the CDR3 gives the full variable domain: SQTIHQWPATLVQPVGSPLSLECTVEGTSNPNLYWYRQAAGRGLQLLFYSVGIGQISSEVPQNLSASRPQDRQFILSSKKLLLSDSGFYLCAGRGSREQYFGPGTRLTVT.

The chain joins TRBV19 to TRBJ1-2; D is perhaps TRBD1 (6 bases). CDR3 length: 13 residues. Germline lookup yields CDR1 LNHDA and CDR2 SQIVND (reference sequence). Trimming removed 4 bases from V and 3 bases from J, with 9 bases in between. The DNA for the CDR3 is TGTGCCAGTAGTAGAGGACAGTACTATGGCTACACCTTC. Amino acids: CASSRGQYYGYTF.

V is TRBV2 and J is TRBJ1-1; D unresolved. This CDR3 is built from 11 residues. The germline V gene encodes CDR1 SNHLY and CDR2 FYNNEI. Trimming stripped 7 bases from V and 8 bases from J, with 11 bases between. CDR3 protein: CASNSPGEAFF. The CDR3 region has the DNA TGTGCCAGCAATTCGCCAGGCGAAGCTTTCTTT.

The chain has TRBV11-3 and TRBJ2-2; 9 bases fit TRBD2. The CDR3 has 14 amino acids. Germline V gene data show CDR1 as SGHNT and CDR2 as YENEEA. V lost 7 bases to trimming and J lost 4 bases; unmatched junction nucleotides: 4. Here the CDR3 reads CASNQGLATGELFF. For the CDR3, the DNA is TGTGCCAGCAACCAGGGACTAGCCACCGGGGAGCTGTTTTTT. The complete variable domain, with remaining parts taken from reference TRBV11-3 and TRBJ2-2, reads EAGVVQSPRYKIIEKKQPVAFWCNPISGHNTLYWYLQNLGQGPELLIRYENEEAVDDSQLPKDRFSAERLKGVDSTLKIQPAELGDSAVYLCASNQGLATGELFFGEGSRLTVL.